Listed here are 24 T cell receptor beta chains from one sample, sequenced in a study of Tregs in tolerant kidney transplant recipients. Related graft donors supplied nonmyeloablative bone marrow transplants, and mixed chimerism was transient. Repertoires were generated with immunoSEQ multiplex PCR, while TCRdb's copy carries only in-frame clones and drops some. The sample table includes about 23,000 clones. The sample consisted of CD4+ T cells from blood (PBMCs), taken 6 months after the transplant. The receptors shown here come from a human patient who received a combined kidney and bone marrow transplant. These T cells may partly come from the graft donor.

Worth noting for this clone: The read terminates 3 residues before the CDR3 end, so the remaining end is supplied by the germline J gene. This chain connects TRBV20-1 to TRBJ2-7, with D possibly matching TRBD2 (6 bases). This CDR3 is 15 amino acids long. Germline CDR1 is DFQATT and CDR2 is SNEGSKA (reference sequence). V was shortened by 0 bases and J by 2 bases, with 14 bases between the two germline ends. The CDR3: CSARDGGAYTYEQYF. The part of the CDR3 DNA that was read is TGCAGTGCTAGAGATGGAGGGGCATACACCTACGAG.

As regards this clone: The read finishes 3 residues shy of the CDR3 end, and the germline J gene is used to complete it. This chain joins TRBV5-1 and TRBJ2-1; no reliable D call. The CDR3 runs to 13 residues. Trimming took off 4 bases at V and 0 bases at J, with 5 bases between the two ends. CDR1 is SGHRS, CDR2 YFSETQ, per germline. The CDR3 loop is CASSLSSYNEQFF. Incomplete CDR3 DNA: TGCGCCAGCAGCCTTAGCTCCTACAATGAG.

A remark on this clone: The read gets to within 3 residues of the CDR3 end, and the germline J gene fills in the rest. The V call is TRBV12-3 or TRBV12-4, the J call TRBJ2-6; D not certain. V lost 5 bases to trimming and J lost 0 bases, with 5 bases between them. The CDR3 extends over 14 amino acids. The part of the CDR3 DNA that was read is TGTGCCAGCAGTCATCCCTCTGGGGCCAACGTC. This sequence encodes CASSHPSGANV. The whole CDR3 protein reads CASSHPSGANVLTF.

Turning to this clone: The read is 3 residues too short to cover the CDR3 end, so that end is filled in from the germline J gene. This chain uses TRBV5-1 with TRBJ1-1; no clear D gene. The CDR3 is made up of 15 amino acids. Germline loops: CDR1 SGHRS, CDR2 YFSETQ. With 0 bases removed from V and 2 bases from J, the gap between germline ends came to 11 bases. The CDR3: CASSLGPDRNTEAFF. The part of the CDR3 DNA that was read is TGCGCCAGCAGCTTGGGGCCAGATCGAAACACTGAA.

According to its frequency, this clone is medium-sized. Read coverage stops 3 residues before the CDR3 terminus; the germline J gene supplies the remainder. The chain couples TRBV5-1 to TRBJ2-1; 7 bases map to TRBD1. CDR3 length: 14 amino acids. Germline V CDR1 and CDR2: SGHRS, YFSETQ. V lost 3 bases, J lost 8 bases, and 8 bases stayed unmatched. CDR3 sequence: CASSSGQEVHEQFF. The CDR3 DNA, read in part, is TGCGCCAGCAGCTCTGGACAGGAGGTCCATGAG.

Details on this clone: The observed sequence ends 3 residues before the CDR3 terminus, with the missing tail filled in from the germline J gene. The gene calls are TRBV23-1 and TRBJ2-3, with unresolved D. TRBV23-1 is given ORF status, its function remaining uncertain. The CDR3 has 17 amino acids. V was shortened by 9 bases and J by 0 bases, with 22 bases between the two germline ends. CDR3 amino acids: CASRSSPHSSSTDTQYF. The sequenced CDR3 bases are TGCGCCAGTAGAAGCAGCCCCCACAGCTCTAGCACAGATACG.

The CDR3 loop is CASSSGLAGVRTGELFF. The covered CDR3 bases are TGTGCCAGCAGTTCTGGACTAGCGGGAGTAAGAACCGGGGAG. The chain couples TRBV6-2 or TRBV6-3 to TRBJ2-2; TRBD2 matches 13 bases. The read terminates 3 residues before the CDR3 end, so the remaining end is supplied by the germline J gene. Germline V gives CDR1 MNHEY, CDR2 SVGEGT. V was pared by 4 bases and J by 5 bases, with 7 bases of the junction left unmatched. The CDR3 totals 17 residues.

As concerns this clone: The CDR3 extends 3 residues past the end of the read, so its final part is completed from the germline J gene. This rearrangement joins TRBV7-2 to TRBJ2-1; D perhaps matches TRBD2 (6 bases). The CDR3 has 14 amino acids. Germline loops: CDR1 SGHTA, CDR2 FQGNSA. The V end was cut by 5 bases, the J end by 7 bases, with 15 bases between. The CDR3 sequence is CASSRTNGGNEQFF. The CDR3 DNA, read in part, is TGTGCCAGCAGCCGGACTAACGGGGGAAATGAG.

A word on this clone: The observed sequence ends 3 residues before the CDR3 terminus, with the missing tail filled in from the germline J gene. V gene TRBV11-3 combines with J gene TRBJ2-6; D gene uncertain. CDR1 and CDR2 from the germline V gene are SGHNT and YENEEA. This CDR3 spans 15 amino acids. V was shortened by 5 bases and J by 2 bases, with 10 bases between the two germline ends. CDR3 DNA (partial): TGTGCCAGCAGCCGAGAGGTCGCTGGGGCCAACGTC. Encoded protein: CASSREVAGANV. The CDR3 in its entirety is CASSREVAGANVLTF.

Points on this clone: The sequence runs out 3 residues before the end of the CDR3; the remainder is reconstructed from the germline J gene. V and J are TRBV20-1 and TRBJ1-2; 7 bases match TRBD1. V was clipped by 5 bases and J by 7 bases; unmatched bases: 10. There are 13 residues in the CDR3. The germline V gene encodes CDR1 DFQATT and CDR2 SNEGSKA (reference sequence). CDR3 protein: CSAWRDSDFGYTF. The CDR3 DNA, read in part, is TGCAGTGCTTGGAGGGACAGTGATTTTGGC.

On this clone: The read finishes 3 residues shy of the CDR3 end, and the germline J gene is used to complete it. The chain carries TRBV5-1 and TRBJ1-4, with 9 bases matching TRBD1. The CDR3 contains 14 residues. Unmatched junction bases numbered 11, after V lost 7 bases and J lost 10 bases. Germline CDR1 and CDR2: SGHRS and YFSETQ. CDR3 amino acids: CASAPEPTGGKLFF. The covered CDR3 bases are TGCGCCAGCGCCCCCGAGCCGACAGGGGGAAAA.

Worth noting for this clone: The read halts 3 residues ahead of the CDR3 end, with the missing end drawn from the germline J gene. V and J are TRBV5-1 and TRBJ1-1, with TRBD1 matching over 7 bases. Germline V lookup: CDR1 SGHRS, CDR2 YFSETQ. V dropped 2 bases and J dropped 1; count of bases not matched to a gene: 8. The CDR3 is 16 amino acids. Incomplete CDR3 DNA: TGCGCCAGCAGCTTTCAGGGGGAGCTCCCGAACACTGAA. This gives the protein CASSFQGELPNTE. The complete CDR3 protein is CASSFQGELPNTEAFF.

As to this clone: The sequenced fragment ends 3 residues before the CDR3 boundary, so the rest is inferred from the germline J gene. The V and J genes are TRBV20-1 and TRBJ1-1, with 9 bases lining up with TRBD1. Trimming cost V 5 bases and J 4 bases; bases outside gene matches: 17. The germline V gene has CDR1 DFQATT and CDR2 SNEGSKA (reference sequence). This CDR3 is 17 amino acids long. The CDR3 DNA, read in part, is TGCAGTGCTCGGGGCCCTCCGGGACAGGGAATCTTCACTGAA. Its protein is CSARGPPGQGIFTE. The whole CDR3 reads CSARGPPGQGIFTEAFF.

The CDR3 DNA, read in part, is TGCGCCAGCAGCGGGGGACAGGGAAGGGCCGGGGAG. It encodes CASSGGQGRAGE. The entire CDR3 protein reads CASSGGQGRAGELFF. This rearrangement joins TRBV5-1 to TRBJ2-2; 9 nucleotides agree with TRBD1. The read comes to an end 3 residues before the CDR3 does, leaving the germline J gene to fill in the end. This CDR3 comprises 15 residues. The V gene's germline CDR1 is SGHRS and CDR2 YFSETQ. Trimming took 4 bases from V and 6 from J; bases not matched to a gene: 7.

With respect to this clone: With the read ending 3 residues before the CDR3 end, the germline J gene is used to fill in that end. V gene TRBV18 combines with J gene TRBJ1-1; D call uncertain. This CDR3 contains 17 residues. V was cut by 6 bases and J by 1 base, with 21 bases left in between. CDR1 is KGHSH and CDR2 is LQKENI in the germline V gene. This CDR3 is CASSIRTIAGGNTEAFF. The sequenced CDR3 bases are TGTGCCAGCTCCATCAGAACCATAGCGGGTGGGAACACTGAA.

With regard to this clone: The read stops 3 residues short of the end of the CDR3; the missing end is completed from the germline J gene. This chain joins TRBV7-9 and TRBJ2-3, with 7 bases that match TRBD2. The J segment lost 8 bases and the V segment lost 2 bases, leaving 10 bases of the junction unmatched. CDR1 and CDR2 (germline): SEHNR, FQNEAQ (reference sequence). This CDR3 is 15 amino acids long. CDR3 loop: CASSLLGGRGRTQYF. The covered CDR3 bases are TGTGCCAGCAGCTTATTGGGCGGGAGAGGTCGTACG. The full variable domain, its missing parts supplied by reference TRBV7-9 and TRBJ2-3, is DTGVSQNPRHKITKRGQNVTFRCDPISEHNRLYWYRQTLGQGPEFLTYFQNEAQLEKSRLLSDRFSAERPKGSFSTLEIQRTEQGDSAMYLCASSLLGGRGRTQYFGPGTRLTVL.

About this clone: The CDR3 end lies 3 residues beyond the end of the read and is filled in from the germline J gene. The V call is TRBV20-1, the J call TRBJ1-1; TRBD1 matches 7 bases. Germline V gene sequence: CDR1 DFQATT, CDR2 SNEGSKA (reference sequence). This CDR3 has 14 residues. With V trimmed by 7 bases and J by 1 base, 9 bases remained unmatched. The CDR3 reads CSGLLGGRNTEAFF. CDR3 DNA (partial): TGCAGTGGGCTCTTAGGGGGCAGGAACACTGAA.

Points on this clone: The DNA ends 3 residues before the CDR3 does, and the rest of the CDR3 is filled in from the germline J gene. This sequence joins TRBV20-1 and TRBJ2-2; D is undetermined. Trimming shortened V by 6 bases and J by 7 bases, and 12 bases separated the two germline ends. The CDR3 runs 12 residues. Germline V gene lookup returns CDR1 DFQATT and CDR2 SNEGSKA (reference sequence). The CDR3 bases that were read are TGCAGTGCCGCGAACCCAAACGGGGAG. Its protein product is CSAANPNGE. The complete CDR3 sequence is CSAANPNGELFF.

Turning to this clone: Sequencing ends 3 residues short of the CDR3 end; the germline J gene provides the rest. The rearrangement links TRBV6-1 to TRBJ2-7; 10 bases fit TRBD1. This CDR3 is built from 15 residues. The J segment lost 0 bases and the V segment lost 3 bases, leaving 2 bases of the junction unmatched. The germline V gene encodes CDR1 MNHNS and CDR2 SASEGT. The part of the CDR3 DNA that was read is TGTGCCAGCAGTGACCGGACAGGGGGCTCCTACGAG. Translation: CASSDRTGGSYE. The complete CDR3 sequence is CASSDRTGGSYEQYF.

About this clone: The read terminates 3 residues ahead of where the CDR3 ends, so the germline J gene completes it. The chain links TRBV2 to TRBJ1-2; D is unclear. The V and J ends lost 2 bases and 1 base respectively, with 5 bases between them. The CDR3 sequence is 13 residues long. Germline lookup yields CDR1 SNHLY and CDR2 FYNNEI. This CDR3 reads CASSERGNYGYTF. CDR3 DNA, as far as it was read: TGTGCCAGCAGTGAACGGGGTAACTATGGC. Looking up the rest from reference TRBV2 and TRBJ1-2 gives the full variable domain: EPEVTQTPSHQVTQMGQEVILRCVPISNHLYFYWYRQILGQKVEFLVSFYNNEISEKSEIFDDQFSVERPDGSNFTLKIRSTKLEDSAMYFCASSERGNYGYTFGSGTRLTVV.

About this clone: The sequenced fragment ends 3 residues before the CDR3 boundary, so the rest is inferred from the germline J gene. V gene TRBV20-1 combines with J gene TRBJ1-6; maybe TRBD1 (5 bases). The CDR3 has 17 residues. Trimming shortened V by 1 base and J by 2 bases, and 15 bases separated the two germline ends. In germline, CDR1 is DFQATT, CDR2 SNEGSKA (reference sequence). The CDR3 loop is CSARVSGEGAYNSPLHF. CDR3 DNA (partial): TGCAGTGCTAGAGTCAGCGGGGAAGGGGCCTATAATTCACCC.

About this clone itself: The read terminates 3 residues ahead of where the CDR3 ends, so the germline J gene completes it. This chain uses TRBV7-8 with TRBJ1-4, with D perhaps TRBD1 (5 bases). Looked up from germline, CDR1 is SGHVS and CDR2 is FQNEAQ. The V end was cut by 3 bases, the J end by 8 bases, with 13 bases between. The CDR3 runs 14 residues. This CDR3 reads CASSFRRGDEKLFF. The CDR3 bases that were read are TGTGCCAGCAGCTTCCGCCGCGGGGACGAAAAA.

As for this clone: The read halts 3 residues ahead of the CDR3 end, with the missing end drawn from the germline J gene. This chain joins TRBV29-1 and TRBJ2-7; D possibly corresponds to TRBD2 (7 bases). V was clipped by 3 bases and J by 6 bases, with 18 bases between them. Per germline, CDR1 SQVTM and CDR2 ANQGSEA. CDR3 length: 14 residues. Partial CDR3 DNA: TGCAGCGTTGAGTGGCGGGGGCCTACTGGCGAG. It encodes CSVEWRGPTGE. The complete CDR3 sequence is CSVEWRGPTGEQYF.

About this clone: The DNA ends 3 residues before the CDR3 does, and the rest of the CDR3 is filled in from the germline J gene. The chain recombines TRBV20-1 with TRBJ2-6; D remains ambiguous. The length of the CDR3 is 14 residues. CDR1 and CDR2 (germline): DFQATT, SNEGSKA (reference sequence). Trimming took off 0 bases at V and 0 bases at J, with 3 bases between the two ends. The DNA read from the CDR3 is TGCAGTGCTAGAGACCGCTCTGGGGCCAACGTC. It codes for CSARDRSGANV. The entire CDR3 sequence reads CSARDRSGANVLTF.